Below, 9 T cell receptor beta chains from the same sample are listed, as sequenced in a study of blood T cell repertoires in COVID-19. TCRdb's copy holds only in-frame clones and misses some; the assay was immunoSEQ multiplex PCR. The data show some 150,000 clones, more than 80% seen once. Input material: PBMCs or T cells enriched from blood (not recorded which). Receptors originate from a man aged 50 to 59 who had recovered from COVID-19.

This clone is a singleton in its sample. The J gene is TRBJ2-3, the V gene TRBV11-3, with D tentatively TRBD2 (5 bases). CDR1 is SGHNT and CDR2 is YENEEA in the germline V gene. The CDR3 consists of 14 residues. V was cut by 1 base and J by 3 bases, with 8 bases left in between. CDR3 bases: TGTGCCAGCAGCTTAGCCCGGGGTACAGATACGCAGTATTTT. Encoded protein: CASSLARGTDTQYF.

The CDR3 nucleotides read TGCGCCAGCAGCCAAGATCGGCGGACAAATTATAATTCACCCCTCCACTTT. Protein: CASSQDRRTNYNSPLHF. The chain uses TRBV4-3 and TRBJ1-6, with D possibly TRBD1 on 5 matching bases. V was clipped by 0 bases and J by 4 bases, with 13 bases between them. The length of the CDR3 is 17 residues. In germline, CDR1 is LGHNA, CDR2 YSLEER.

The V and J genes are TRBV2 and TRBJ2-7, with 7 bases aligning to TRBD1. Looked up from germline, CDR1 is SNHLY and CDR2 is FYNNEI. After removal of 6 bases from V and 0 bases from J, the junction contained 5 bases not matched to a gene. The CDR3 sequence is 14 residues long. Here the CDR3 DNA reads TGTGCCAGCAGGTCAGGGGGAATCTCCTACGAGCAGTACTTC. Its protein product is CASRSGGISYEQYF.

The chain employs TRBV7-9 and TRBJ2-3; D is unclear. Trimming cost V 1 base and J 2 bases, with 10 bases left between them. The CDR3 has 15 residues. The germline V gene encodes CDR1 SEHNR and CDR2 FQNEAQ (reference sequence). CDR3 coding DNA: TGTGCCAGCAGCTTAGACAGCCCCTACACAGATACGCAGTATTTT. Its protein is CASSLDSPYTDTQYF.

The genes are TRBV18 and TRBJ2-2; D is undetermined. The V and J ends lost 3 bases and 8 bases respectively, with 10 bases between them. Germline V gives CDR1 KGHSH, CDR2 LQKENI. The CDR3 is 13 amino acids. The CDR3 DNA reads as TGTGCCAGCTCACCTGGTTTAACTGGGGAGCTGTTTTTT. It yields the protein CASSPGLTGELFF.

The V gene is TRBV3-1 (or the pseudogene TRBV3-2), the J gene TRBJ2-1, with 8 bases lining up with TRBD2. Unmatched junction bases numbered 8, after V lost 7 bases and J lost 3 bases. This CDR3 contains 15 residues. Germline CDR1 reads LGHDT; CDR2 reads YNNKEL (reference sequence). Written as DNA, the CDR3 is TGTGCCAGCACCCCGGGGGGGCCACGCTACAATGAGCAGTTCTTC. It is translated as CASTPGGPRYNEQFF.

The chain couples TRBV7-3 to TRBJ2-3; 7 nucleotides match TRBD2. The CDR3 length is 19 residues. With V trimmed by 1 base and J by 0 bases, 13 bases remained unmatched. CDR1 and CDR2 from the germline V gene are SGHTA and FQGTGA. As DNA, the CDR3 is TGTGCCAGCAGCTTAAGGGGGGGAGCCCGAGCGGGGAGCACAGATACGCAGTATTTT. Its protein is CASSLRGGARAGSTDTQYF.

The chain combines TRBV28 with TRBJ1-2; 7 bases are a match to TRBD1. The CDR3 runs 15 residues. V shed 0 bases and J 4 bases; nucleotides not matched to a gene: 5. Looked up from germline, CDR1 is MDHEN and CDR2 is SYDVKM. DNA for the CDR3: TGTGCCAGCAGTTTATGGAGACAGGGAAGCTATGGCTACACCTTC. It encodes CASSLWRQGSYGYTF.

This chain joins TRBV2 and TRBJ2-5; 10 bases match TRBD2. Germline loops: CDR1 SNHLY, CDR2 FYNNEI. The trim removed 5 bases at V and 2 bases at J, leaving 8 bases unmatched. The CDR3 consists of 16 residues. The CDR3 loop reads CASSSLAGAKQETQYF. The CDR3 DNA sequence: TGTGCCAGCAGTTCGCTAGCGGGGGCCAAACAAGAGACCCAGTACTTC.